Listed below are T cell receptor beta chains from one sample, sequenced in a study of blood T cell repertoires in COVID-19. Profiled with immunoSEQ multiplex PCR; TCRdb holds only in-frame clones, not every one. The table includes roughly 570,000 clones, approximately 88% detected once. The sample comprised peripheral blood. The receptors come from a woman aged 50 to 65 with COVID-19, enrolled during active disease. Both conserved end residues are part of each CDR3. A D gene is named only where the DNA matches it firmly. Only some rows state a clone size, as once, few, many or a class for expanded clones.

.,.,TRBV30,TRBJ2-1,CAWRSPRTGPYNEQFF,TGTGCCTGGAGGTCCCCCCGGACTGGTCCCTACAATGAGCAGTTCTTC
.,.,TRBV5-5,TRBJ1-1,CASSLPVNTEAFF,TGTGCCAGCAGCTTGCCGGTGAACACTGAAGCTTTCTTT
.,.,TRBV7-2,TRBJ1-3,CASSLENRNTIYF,TGTGCCAGCAGCTTGGAGAACAGGAACACCATATATTTT
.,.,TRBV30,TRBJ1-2,CAWSADQGVHGYTF,TGTGCCTGGAGTGCGGATCAAGGGGTCCATGGCTACACCTTC
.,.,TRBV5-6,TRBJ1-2,CASSFNYDGYTF,TGTGCCAGCAGCTTCAACTACGATGGCTACACCTTC
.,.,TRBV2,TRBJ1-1,CASSEVRVGVNTEAFF,TGTGCCAGCAGTGAGGTCAGGGTTGGGGTGAACACTGAAGCTTTCTTT
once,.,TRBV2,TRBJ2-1,CASSLTNGEQFF,TGTGCCAGCAGTCTTACTAACGGAGAGCAGTTCTTC
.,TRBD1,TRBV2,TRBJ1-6,CAGKKTGATDSPLHF,TGTGCCGGAAAAAAGACAGGGGCGACGGATTCACCCCTCCACTTT
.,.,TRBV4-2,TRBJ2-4,CASSQGVQGNIQYF,TGTGCCAGCAGCCAAGGGGTACAGGGAAACATTCAGTACTTC
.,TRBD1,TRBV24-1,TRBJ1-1,CATSAAGGYTEAFF,TGTGCCACCAGTGCGGCAGGGGGTTACACTGAAGCTTTCTTT
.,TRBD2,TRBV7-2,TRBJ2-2,CASSPVPGRGAPGELFF,TGTGCCAGCAGCCCTGTCCCAGGGCGGGGGGCCCCCGGGGAGCTGTTTTTT
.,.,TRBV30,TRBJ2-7,CAWSAFDEQYF,TGTGCCTGGAGTGCCTTTGACGAGCAGTACTTC
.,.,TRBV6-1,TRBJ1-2,CASSELRGDFGYTF,TGTGCCAGCAGTGAATTGAGAGGAGATTTTGGCTACACCTTC
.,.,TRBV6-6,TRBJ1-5,CASSYIQGPGNQPQHF,TGTGCCAGCAGTTACATACAGGGCCCGGGGAATCAGCCCCAGCATTTT